Below, 24 T cell receptor beta chains from the same sample are listed, as sequenced in a study of T cell clonality in common variable immunodeficiency. Measured with immunoSEQ multiplex PCR; TCRdb has only the in-frame clones, and not every one. Its listing shows fewer than 10,000 clones. Study conclusions and caveats: In common variable immunodeficiency, TCR beta chains reportedly carried fewer deletions and N-nucleotide insertions.

No antigen is known for these receptors. Sequencing was carried out using peripheral blood mononuclear cells. Receptor source: a human donor with common variable immunodeficiency.

Comment on this clone: Read coverage stops 3 residues before the CDR3 terminus; the germline J gene supplies the remainder. The V call is TRBV5-6, the J call TRBJ2-5; D is unresolved. This CDR3 has 14 residues. Germline CDR1 SGHDT, CDR2 YYEEEE. The V end lost 5 bases, the J end lost 5 bases, and 16 bases lay between the germline ends. Incomplete CDR3 DNA: TGTGCCAGCAGTTTTGCGTCTGCGGAGGAGACC. It is translated as CASSFASAEET. The entire CDR3 sequence reads CASSFASAEETQYF.

For this clone: From the germline J gene comes the end of the CDR3, since the read stops 3 residues before it. The rearrangement uses TRBV7-6 and TRBJ2-5, with a possible D match to TRBD2 (5 bases). The CDR3 contains 15 residues. CDR1 is SGHVS, CDR2 FNYEAQ, per germline. Trimming removed 5 bases at V and 3 bases at J, with 16 bases between. The part of the CDR3 DNA that was read is TGTGCCAGCAGCATCGGCGGGCTAGCCGAAGAGACC. It encodes CASSIGGLAEET. The full CDR3 is CASSIGGLAEETQYF.

With regard to this clone: The sequenced fragment ends 3 residues before the CDR3 boundary, so the rest is inferred from the germline J gene. The gene calls are TRBV23-1 and TRBJ1-6, with D perhaps TRBD1 (5 bases). TRBV23-1 is recorded as an ORF, its role being uncertain. With 0 bases removed from V and 0 bases from J, the gap between germline ends came to 9 bases. The CDR3 contains 17 residues. CDR3 DNA, as far as it was read: TGCGCCAGCAGTCAATCAAGGGGTAGCTCCTATAATTCACCC. Encoded protein: CASSQSRGSSYNSP. The whole CDR3 sequence is CASSQSRGSSYNSPLHF.

In the case of this clone: The read terminates 3 residues ahead of where the CDR3 ends, so the germline J gene completes it. The J gene is TRBJ1-4, the V gene TRBV18, with D possibly being TRBD1 (6 bases). The CDR3 consists of 18 residues. The germline V and J ends were trimmed by 3 bases and 0 bases, with 17 bases remaining between them. The germline CDR1 and CDR2 sequences are KGHSH and LQKENI. CDR3 DNA (partial): TGTGCCAGCTCACCCCGGGACATTGGTGGGGCAACTAATGAAAAA. It specifies CASSPRDIGGATNEK. The whole CDR3 region reads CASSPRDIGGATNEKLFF.

Its frequency marks this clone as medium-sized (0.01 to 0.1%). The sequence runs out 3 residues before the end of the CDR3; the remainder is reconstructed from the germline J gene. The gene calls are TRBV28 and TRBJ2-5, with TRBD2 identical over 10 bases. With 3 bases clipped from V and 5 bases from J, the junction kept 9 bases outside the gene matches. Germline V gene lookup returns CDR1 MDHEN and CDR2 SYDVKM. The CDR3 contains 16 residues. The covered CDR3 bases are TGTGCCAGCAGTTTCCGGCTAGCGGGAGTAGTGGAGACC. It encodes CASSFRLAGVVET. The entire CDR3 sequence reads CASSFRLAGVVETQYF.

A remark on this clone: The read ends 3 residues before the CDR3 terminus; that terminus is restored from the germline J gene. The chain employs TRBV19 and TRBJ1-4; unclear D gene. CDR1 LNHDA and CDR2 SQIVND come from the germline V gene (reference sequence). CDR3 length: 14 residues. Trimming stripped 5 bases from V and 4 bases from J, with 11 bases between. This chain's CDR3 is CASSLGLNNEKLFF. The sequenced CDR3 bases are TGTGCCAGTAGTTTAGGACTGAATAATGAAAAA.

Partial CDR3 DNA: TGTGCCAGCTCACCGGGACAGGGATATACCTACAATGAG. Encoded protein: CASSPGQGYTYNE. The complete CDR3 reads CASSPGQGYTYNEQFF. This rearrangement joins TRBV18 to TRBJ2-1; 9 positions match TRBD1. The observed sequence ends 3 residues before the CDR3 terminus, with the missing tail filled in from the germline J gene. The CDR3 totals 16 residues. Trimming at V came to 3 bases and at J to 2 bases, leaving 5 bases not matched to a gene. The germline CDR1 and CDR2 sequences are KGHSH and LQKENI. The variable domain in full, with the rest retrieved from reference TRBV18 and TRBJ2-1, is NAGVMQNPRHLVRRRGQEARLRCSPMKGHSHVYWYRQLPEEGLKFMVYLQKENIIDESGMPKERFSAEFPKEGPSILRIQQVVRGDSAAYFCASSPGQGYTYNEQFFGPGTRLTVL.

A remark on this clone: The CDR3 end falls 3 residues outside the read, so it is completed with the germline J gene. The genes are TRBV18 and TRBJ2-5; no clear D. CDR3 size: 13 residues. CDR1 and CDR2 from the germline V gene are KGHSH and LQKENI. The V end lost 3 bases, the J end lost 1 base, and 6 bases lay between the germline ends. The sequenced part of the CDR3 DNA is TGTGCCAGCTCACCGGCATCCCAAGAGACC. Its translation is CASSPASQET. The full CDR3 protein reads CASSPASQETQYF.

As concerns this clone: The CDR3 is cut off 3 residues early in the read; its end comes from the germline J gene. The chain links TRBV19 to TRBJ1-5; no reliable D call. Germline V gene data show CDR1 as LNHDA and CDR2 as SQIVND (reference sequence). This CDR3 spans 14 amino acids. V was shortened by 3 bases and J by 5 bases, with 11 bases between the two germline ends. CDR3 DNA (partial): TGTGCCAGTAGTATCGCGCCCCGAGATCAGCCC. Amino acids: CASSIAPRDQP. The full-length CDR3 reads as CASSIAPRDQPQHF.

Worth noting for this clone: The CDR3 extends 3 residues past the end of the read, so its final part is completed from the germline J gene. The J gene is TRBJ1-6, the V gene TRBV6-2 or TRBV6-3; D might be TRBD1 (6 bases). Germline-derived CDR1 and CDR2 are MNHEY and SVGEGT. V gave up 5 bases and J gave up 8 bases, with 13 bases separating them. This CDR3 region has 14 residues. The CDR3 spells CASSRGGGDSPLHF. The CDR3 bases that were read are TGTGCCAGCAGTAGGGGAGGGGGTGATTCACCC.

Judged by frequency, this clone is medium-sized (0.01 to 0.1%). The CDR3 end lies 3 residues beyond the end of the read and is filled in from the germline J gene. This chain links TRBV6-2 or TRBV6-3 with TRBJ2-5, with a weak D call TRBD2 (6 bases). The germline V gene has CDR1 MNHEY and CDR2 SVGEGT. CDR3 length: 15 residues. V was shortened by 3 bases and J by 5 bases, with 16 bases between the two germline ends. The CDR3 protein is CASSYRPLAGETQYF. Partial CDR3 DNA: TGTGCCAGCAGTTATCGGCCCCTCGCGGGGGAGACC.

About this clone itself: The read finishes 3 residues shy of the CDR3 end, and the germline J gene is used to complete it. The rearrangement links TRBV19 to TRBJ2-3; D is unresolved. The germline CDR1 and CDR2 sequences are LNHDA and SQIVND (reference sequence). This CDR3 spans 11 amino acids. Trimming took off 7 bases at V and 6 bases at J, with 8 bases between the two ends. Incomplete CDR3 DNA: TGTGCCAGTACTTCCGGGGATACG. It specifies CASTSGDT. The whole CDR3 sequence reads CASTSGDTQYF.

Turning to this clone: The sequenced fragment ends 3 residues before the CDR3 boundary, so the rest is inferred from the germline J gene. The chain carries TRBV5-1 and TRBJ2-5; TRBD1 aligns across 12 bases. Germline-derived CDR1 and CDR2 are SGHRS and YFSETQ. The CDR3 loop spans 16 amino acids. Trimming took 4 bases from V and 5 from J; bases not matched to a gene: 9. CDR3: CASSTLGTGGDETQYF. Incomplete CDR3 DNA: TGCGCCAGCAGCACCTTAGGGACAGGGGGCGATGAGACC. The full variable domain, rest sourced from reference TRBV5-1 and TRBJ2-5, is KAGVTQTPRYLIKTRGQQVTLSCSPISGHRSVSWYQQTPGQGLQFLFEYFSETQRNKGNFPGRFSGRQFSNSRSEMNVSTLELGDSALYLCASSTLGTGGDETQYFGPGTRLLVL.

The CDR3 DNA, read in part, is TGTGCCAGCAGCTTAGGTCCTACAGAGACAGCTAACTATGGC. Translating it yields CASSLGPTETANYG. From start to end, the CDR3 is CASSLGPTETANYGYTF. The V and J genes are TRBV7-3 and TRBJ1-2; D might be TRBD1 (5 bases). The missing CDR3 end, 3 residues past where the read stops, is filled in from the germline J gene. V lost 2 bases to trimming and J lost 0 bases, with 16 bases between them. The CDR3 is 17 amino acids. Germline values: CDR1 SGHTA, CDR2 FQGTGA.

With respect to this clone: The read halts 3 residues ahead of the CDR3 end, with the missing end drawn from the germline J gene. The rearrangement links TRBV7-2 to TRBJ2-5; 10 positions agree with TRBD1. The CDR3 runs to 15 residues. Germline V gene data show CDR1 as SGHTA and CDR2 as FQGNSA. V dropped 6 bases and J dropped 5; count of bases not matched to a gene: 9. This CDR3 is CASSLDRGQGETQYF. The covered CDR3 bases are TGTGCCAGCAGTCTCGACAGGGGGCAGGGGGAGACC.

This chain's CDR3 is CASSAGVGQPQHF. Partial CDR3 DNA: TGTGCCAGCAGTGCAGGGGTCGGGCAGCCC. The chain uses TRBV2 and TRBJ1-5; perhaps TRBD1 as D (6 bases). The read comes to an end 3 residues before the CDR3 does, leaving the germline J gene to fill in the end. Trimming removed 4 bases at V and 7 bases at J, with 11 bases between. This CDR3 comprises 13 residues. Germline V lookup: CDR1 SNHLY, CDR2 FYNNEI.

With regard to this clone: The read terminates 3 residues ahead of where the CDR3 ends, so the germline J gene completes it. The chain is built from TRBV19 and TRBJ1-1; maybe TRBD1 (6 bases). Trimming removed 3 bases from V and 1 base from J, with 12 bases in between. There are 15 residues in the CDR3. CDR1 and CDR2 (germline): LNHDA, SQIVND (reference sequence). CDR3 amino acids: CASSMRGGQNTEAFF. CDR3 DNA, as far as it was read: TGTGCCAGTAGTATGAGGGGGGGACAGAACACTGAA.

This clone ranks as medium-sized in terms of frequency. From the germline J gene comes the end of the CDR3, since the read stops 3 residues before it. J is TRBJ1-5 and V is TRBV20-1; tentative D call: TRBD1 (5 bases). The CDR3 consists of 13 residues. Germline assignment: CDR1 DFQATT and CDR2 SNEGSKA (reference sequence). Trimming stripped 7 bases from V and 0 bases from J, with 10 bases between. This CDR3 reads CSGQGLSNQPQHF. CDR3 bases read: TGCAGTGGGCAGGGCCTTAGCAATCAGCCC.

As regards this clone: The read terminates 3 residues ahead of where the CDR3 ends, so the germline J gene completes it. The chain links TRBV18 to TRBJ2-7; TRBD2 is a possible D gene (5 bases). Germline CDR1 reads KGHSH; CDR2 reads LQKENI. Trimming removed 6 bases at V and 3 bases at J, with 9 bases between. This CDR3 has 12 amino acids. The CDR3 spells CASSTDFYEQYF. The CDR3 bases that were read are TGTGCCAGCTCCACGGACTTCTACGAG.

Points on this clone: The read ends 3 residues before the CDR3 terminus; that terminus is restored from the germline J gene. The chain uses TRBV2 and TRBJ1-2; possible D gene TRBD1, 6 bases. This CDR3 has 14 amino acids. Trimming pared 6 bases from V and 4 bases from J, leaving 15 bases between. The germline V gene encodes CDR1 SNHLY and CDR2 FYNNEI. Here the CDR3 reads CASSARGGGYGYTF. The CDR3 bases that were read are TGTGCCAGCAGCGCTAGAGGGGGGGGCTATGGC.

Notes on this clone: The read gets to within 3 residues of the CDR3 end, and the germline J gene fills in the rest. This chain links TRBV7-6 with TRBJ1-5; 7 positions agree with TRBD1. The CDR3 extends over 13 amino acids. Germline-derived CDR1 and CDR2 are SGHVS and FNYEAQ. The trim removed 1 base at V and 7 bases at J, leaving 1 base unmatched. The sequenced part of the CDR3 DNA is TGTGCCAGCAGCTTAGGACAGGGACAGCCC. Translation gives CASSLGQGQP. The complete CDR3 protein is CASSLGQGQPQHF.

Worth noting for this clone: The CDR3 end lies 3 residues beyond the end of the read and is filled in from the germline J gene. This chain joins TRBV5-1 and TRBJ2-3, with TRBD1 as a possible D gene (6 bases). This CDR3 comprises 18 residues. Germline V gene sequence: CDR1 SGHRS, CDR2 YFSETQ. Between the trimmed V and J ends, which lost 1 base and 2 bases, there was a span of 20 bases. The part of the CDR3 DNA that was read is TGCGCCAGCAGCTTGATCGGCAGGGGTAACCGGTTCACAGATACG. This sequence encodes CASSLIGRGNRFTDT. The CDR3, in full, reads CASSLIGRGNRFTDTQYF. Complete variable domain (other parts from reference TRBV5-1 and TRBJ2-3): KAGVTQTPRYLIKTRGQQVTLSCSPISGHRSVSWYQQTPGQGLQFLFEYFSETQRNKGNFPGRFSGRQFSNSRSEMNVSTLELGDSALYLCASSLIGRGNRFTDTQYFGPGTRLTVL.

Worth noting for this clone: The read terminates 3 residues ahead of where the CDR3 ends, so the germline J gene completes it. V usage is TRBV19 and J usage is TRBJ1-2; 7 nucleotides line up with TRBD1. Germline CDR1 LNHDA, CDR2 SQIVND (reference sequence). This CDR3 is 14 amino acids long. V dropped 5 bases and J dropped 0; count of bases not matched to a gene: 3. Partial CDR3 DNA: TGTGCCAGTAGTCCGGGACAGACTAACTATGGC. Translated, it gives CASSPGQTNYG. The whole CDR3 region reads CASSPGQTNYGYTF.

A word on this clone: Read sequence stops 3 residues before the CDR3 end, and the germline J gene provides the missing end. The V gene is TRBV29-1, the J gene TRBJ2-5; no firm D call. The V gene's germline CDR1 is SQVTM and CDR2 ANQGSEA. The V end was cut by 4 bases, the J end by 5 bases, with 8 bases between. The CDR3 contains 11 residues. The CDR3: CSVALGETQYF. The CDR3 DNA, read in part, is TGCAGCGTTGCCTTAGGGGAGACC.